This is a list of T cell receptor beta chains from one sample in a study of cytomegalovirus exposure and HLA in healthy donors. The method was immunoSEQ multiplex PCR; TCRdb's version includes in-frame clones alone and lacks a portion of them. The sample records over 250,000 clones, 86% being singletons. Sample: PBMCs. The receptor source for this set is a man aged 35 to 55 in good health and CMV-seropositive. The CDR3 runs from the conserved cysteine through the conserved F or W. D genes are given only for firm matches. A row's size may be missing; if present it is once, few, many or a size class.

TRBV29-1,TRBJ2-2,.,.,TGCAGCGGAGGGCCCCGACCCACCGGGGAGCTGTTTTTT,CSGGPRPTGELFF
TRBV19,TRBJ1-6,.,TRBD1,TGTGCCAGTAGTATCGTGACAGGGTACAATTCACCCCTCCACTTT,CASSIVTGYNSPLHF
TRBV28,TRBJ2-5,.,TRBD2,TGTGCCAGCAGTTTATACCCCGTGGGTAGCGGGAGGGCCCAGGAGACCCAGTACTTC,CASSLYPVGSGRAQETQYF
TRBV6-6,TRBJ1-1,.,.,TGTGCCAGCAGTTACTCGGGGGGTAAGAACACTGAAGCTTTCTTT,CASSYSGGKNTEAFF
TRBV4-1,TRBJ2-7,.,.,TGCGCCAGCAGCCAACTGGAGGCCAGCACAAGCCGCGAGCAGTACTTC,CASSQLEASTSREQYF
TRBV10-3,TRBJ1-3,.,.,TGTGCCATCAGTAAGGGGGGGCACGGAAACACCATATATTTT,CAISKGGHGNTIYF
TRBV18,TRBJ2-2,.,.,TGTGCCAGCTCACCAGACTCAGCGGGGAACACCGGGGAGCTGTTTTTT,CASSPDSAGNTGELFF
TRBV19,TRBJ2-3,.,TRBD1,TGTGCCAGTAGTATAGATCCCGGGACAGGGGAATGGAAAGATACGCAGTATTTT,CASSIDPGTGEWKDTQYF
TRBV5-1,TRBJ2-4,.,.,TGCGCCAGCAGCTTGGCCGACGGGGGTGGCATGGTAGCCAAAAACATTCAGTACTTC,CASSLADGGGMVAKNIQYF
TRBV6-5,TRBJ2-3,.,.,TGTGCCAGCAGGGGAAGGGAGGTCACAGATACGCAGTATTTT,CASRGREVTDTQYF
TRBV18,TRBJ2-1,.,TRBD1,TGTGCCAGCTCACCCGTCACCGGGACAGGGGTGTTCAATGAGCAGTTCTTC,CASSPVTGTGVFNEQFF
TRBV2,TRBJ2-7,.,TRBD2,TGTGCCAGCATAGGTGCAGCGGGAAGGTACGAGCAGTACTTC,CASIGAAGRYEQYF
TRBV27,TRBJ2-7,once,.,TGTGCCAGCAGTTTACTAGTCGACGTACCCTCCTACGAGCAGTACTTC,CASSLLVDVPSYEQYF
TRBV6-5,TRBJ2-5,.,TRBD1,TGTGCCAGCAGGGGGACAGAAGAGACCCAGTACTTC,CASRGTEETQYF
TRBV10-3,TRBJ1-6,.,.,TGTGCCATCAGTGAGGGACAAAATTCACCCCTCCACTTT,CAISEGQNSPLHF
TRBV27,TRBJ2-1,once,TRBD1,TGTGCCAGCAGTCTCGGGACAGGGACCTACAATGAGCAGTTCTTC,CASSLGTGTYNEQFF
TRBV7-7,TRBJ2-6,.,.,TGTGCTAGCAGCTTAGCCGTGCGCTCTGGGGCCAACGTCCTGACTTTC,CASSLAVRSGANVLTF
TRBV27,TRBJ1-3,.,TRBD1,TGTGCCAGCGGGAACAGGGGCTCTGGAAACACCATATATTTT,CASGNRGSGNTIYF
TRBV4-2,TRBJ2-7,.,.,TGTGCCAGCAGCCACAAAGAGGGAGCCCTTAGATACGAGCAGTACTTC,CASSHKEGALRYEQYF
TRBV7-7,TRBJ2-5,once,TRBD2,TGTGCTAGCAGTCGACTAGCGGGAGGCTGGGAGACCCAGTACTTC,CASSRLAGGWETQYF
TRBV7-3,TRBJ2-1,.,TRBD1,TGTGCCAGCAGCACCTCAGGGGGCGCTGAGCAGTTCTTC,CASSTSGGAEQFF
TRBV7-9,TRBJ1-2,.,TRBD1,TGTGCCAGCAGCTTAGTGGGACAGAATGGCTACACCTTC,CASSLVGQNGYTF
TRBV18,TRBJ1-3,.,.,TGTGCCAGCTCACCCACAGGGCTAGCTGGAAACACCATATATTTT,CASSPTGLAGNTIYF
TRBV7-9,TRBJ2-7,few,.,TGTGCCAGCAGCTTAGCGCTGGGGGCTTACTACGAGCAGTACTTC,CASSLALGAYYEQYF
TRBV15,TRBJ1-2,.,.,TGTGCCACCAGCAGAGGCCAAGGACTTCTGGGCTATGGCTACACCTTC,CATSRGQGLLGYGYTF
TRBV29-1,TRBJ2-7,.,TRBD2,TGCAGCGTTGAAGAGGGCGGGAGAATAAACGAGCAGTACTTC,CSVEEGGRINEQYF
TRBV7-2,TRBJ2-5,.,.,TGTGCCAGCAGCTTCCCAGGGTCCCCCTCGCAAGAGACCCAGTACTTC,CASSFPGSPSQETQYF
TRBV9,TRBJ2-5,.,TRBD2,TGTGCCAGCAGCCCCCGGGGACTAGCGGGAGAGAAGACCCAGTACTTC,CASSPRGLAGEKTQYF
TRBV7-2,TRBJ1-5,.,.,TGTGCCAGCAGCTCTACGGGAGGCCAGCCCCAGCATTTT,CASSSTGGQPQHF
TRBV7-9,TRBJ1-2,.,.,TGTGCCAGCAGCTTAACGCCAGGGTACAGTATCGGGTATGGCTACACCTTC,CASSLTPGYSIGYGYTF
TRBV28,TRBJ1-2,.,TRBD1,TGTGCCAGCAGTTTTGGGACAGGCTATGGCTACACCTTC,CASSFGTGYGYTF
TRBV19,TRBJ2-7,.,TRBD2,TGTGCCAGTAGTAGGACTAGCGGGAGTACGTACGAGCAGTACTTC,CASSRTSGSTYEQYF
TRBV27,TRBJ2-5,.,.,TGTGCCAGCAGTTTATGGGCATTGTACCAAGAGACCCAGTACTTC,CASSLWALYQETQYF
TRBV6-5,TRBJ2-7,.,.,TGTGCCAGCAGTTCCCCCACCTATAAGCAGCAGTACTTC,CASSSPTYKQQYF
TRBV10-3,TRBJ2-4,.,.,TGTGCCATCACCTCCGACTCCATTGGCATTCAGTACTTC,CAITSDSIGIQYF
TRBV4-1,TRBJ2-1,.,TRBD2,TGCGCCAGCAGCCGAAGACTAGCGGGAGGGCCTGGGGAGCAGTTCTTC,CASSRRLAGGPGEQFF
TRBV6-5,TRBJ1-2,.,TRBD1,TGTGCCAGCAGTAAAGGGGGCGTAGACTATGGCTACACCTTC,CASSKGGVDYGYTF
TRBV4-1,TRBJ2-7,.,.,TGCGCCAGCAGCCAGGGCTCACTAGGAGGCATCAACGAGCAGTACTTC,CASSQGSLGGINEQYF
TRBV29-1,TRBJ2-1,.,.,TGCAGCGTTGAAGTGGGCAGGGGGGTAAGTGAGCAGTTCTTC,CSVEVGRGVSEQFF
TRBV18,TRBJ1-2,.,.,TGTGCCAGCTCACCTCGGGGGGCGGAGAACTATGGCTACACCTTC,CASSPRGAENYGYTF
TRBV18,TRBJ2-7,.,TRBD2,TGTGCCAGCTCACAAGCGGGAGGGCCTGGGAGGAACGAGCAGTACTTC,CASSQAGGPGRNEQYF
TRBV29-1,TRBJ1-2,.,.,TGCAGCGTTGAATACGGGGGTTATGGCTACACCTTC,CSVEYGGYGYTF
TRBV10-2,TRBJ1-3,.,.,TGCGCCAGCAGTGATGGGGGGAACTCTGGAAACACCATATATTTT,CASSDGGNSGNTIYF
TRBV7-3,TRBJ2-1,.,TRBD2,TGTGCCAGCAGCGCCGGGACTAGCGGGAGTGGTGAGCAGTTCTTC,CASSAGTSGSGEQFF
TRBV19,TRBJ2-1,.,.,TGTGCCAGTAATAGCGGAAACTACAATGAGCAGTTCTTC,CASNSGNYNEQFF
TRBV5-1,TRBJ1-1,.,TRBD1,TGCGCCAGCAGCTTGTTTACGGGACAGGGAAATTTGAACACTGAAGCTTTCTTT,CASSLFTGQGNLNTEAFF
TRBV5-1,TRBJ1-5,.,TRBD1,TGCGCCAGCAGCGTGGGTACAGGGGGCGCGGATCAGCCCCAGCATTTT,CASSVGTGGADQPQHF
TRBV28,TRBJ1-1,.,TRBD1,TGTGCCAGCAGCCCCGGGACAGCAAACACTGAAGCTTTCTTT,CASSPGTANTEAFF
TRBV11-2,TRBJ2-4,.,TRBD2,TGTGCCAGCAGCTCCGGGTCGAGCGGGAGCTCCAAAAACATTCAGTACTTC,CASSSGSSGSSKNIQYF
TRBV19,TRBJ1-1,.,TRBD1,TGTGCCAGTAGTCCCCTCGAAGGACAGGGAGGGGACACTGAAGCTTTCTTT,CASSPLEGQGGDTEAFF
TRBV6-1,TRBJ2-7,few,.,TGTGCCAGCAGTGAAGGTCGACTTTCCTACGAGCAGTACTTC,CASSEGRLSYEQYF
TRBV4-2,TRBJ2-2,.,.,TGTGCCAGCAGCCAAGGGGCGCGGGATACGGCCGGGACCGGGGAGCTGTTTTTT,CASSQGARDTAGTGELFF
TRBV7-9,TRBJ2-1,.,.,TGTGCCAGCAGCCCTAGAGGTGCAGGGGTAGGCGATGAGCAGTTCTTC,CASSPRGAGVGDEQFF
TRBV7-8,TRBJ2-2,.,TRBD2,TGTGCCAGCAGCTTCTCGCGGGAGGGCCAGAGAACCGGGGAGCTGTTTTTT,CASSFSREGQRTGELFF
TRBV19,TRBJ1-1,.,TRBD1,TGTGCCAGTAGCCGGGGACAGGGTAGCACTGAAGCTTTCTTT,CASSRGQGSTEAFF
TRBV29-1,TRBJ2-1,.,TRBD2,TGCAGCGTTGAAGGTCCTAGCGGGAGGAGCGGTGAGCAGTTCTTC,CSVEGPSGRSGEQFF
TRBV29-1,TRBJ1-1,.,TRBD1,TGCAGCGTCTGGACAGGGGTGAACACTGAAGCTTTCTTT,CSVWTGVNTEAFF
TRBV7-9,TRBJ2-7,.,TRBD1,TGTGCCAGCAGCTTGGTCGGGACAGGGGTTATAGAGCAGTACTTC,CASSLVGTGVIEQYF